The 6 T cell receptor beta chains below come from one sample, sequenced in a study of blood T cell repertoires in COVID-19. TCRdb's copy holds only in-frame clones and misses some; the assay was immunoSEQ multiplex PCR. Among fewer than 35,000 clones listed, around 82% were seen once. The material sequenced was peripheral blood. Receptors originate from a man at least 80 years old with active or convalescent COVID-19.

V gene TRBV7-9 combines with J gene TRBJ1-2; TRBD1 agrees at 7 bases. After removal of 4 bases from V and 4 bases from J, the junction contained 12 bases not matched to a gene. The germline gives CDR1 SEHNR, CDR2 FQNEAQ (reference sequence). The CDR3 runs to 16 residues. DNA of the CDR3: TGTGCCAGCAGCTCCCGAACAGGGGCGGCGAGCTATGGCTACACCTTC. Translated, it gives CASSSRTGAASYGYTF.

In this sample, this clone turned up a few times. The chain recombines TRBV29-1 with TRBJ1-1; D may be TRBD1 (6 bases). Trimming pared 5 bases from V and 1 base from J, leaving 8 bases between. The CDR3 contains 12 residues. Germline CDR1 SQVTM, CDR2 ANQGSEA. Here the CDR3 reads CSVSTGNTEAFF. CDR3 bases: TGCAGCGTTTCGACAGGGAACACTGAAGCTTTCTTT.

The chain employs TRBV3-1 (or the pseudogene TRBV3-2) and TRBJ2-1; 7 bases line up with TRBD1. The CDR3 sequence is 15 residues long. Germline assignment: CDR1 LGHDT and CDR2 YNNKEL (reference sequence). J lost 9 bases, V lost 0 bases, and 8 bases had no gene match. In DNA, the CDR3 is TGTGCCAGCAGCCAAGATTCCCAAAACAGGGGTGAGCAGTTCTTC. Its protein is CASSQDSQNRGEQFF.

V usage is TRBV9 and J usage is TRBJ2-1, with TRBD2 matching over 7 bases. The germline V gene has CDR1 SGDLS and CDR2 YYNGEE. Trimming at V came to 7 bases and at J to 1 base, leaving 2 bases not matched to a gene. This CDR3 contains 13 residues. The chain's CDR3 is CASAGVSYNEQFF. CDR3 nucleotides: TGTGCCAGCGCGGGAGTTTCCTACAATGAGCAGTTCTTC.

The chain couples TRBV7-9 to TRBJ1-1; 9 bases align to TRBD1. The germline V gene encodes CDR1 SEHNR and CDR2 FQNEAQ (reference sequence). J gave up 6 bases and V 5 bases, and 10 bases lay outside the gene matches. This CDR3 region has 15 residues. CDR3 amino acids: CASSITGGVPSEAFF. The DNA for the CDR3 is TGTGCCAGCAGCATAACAGGGGGCGTACCCTCTGAAGCTTTCTTT.

The CDR3 loop is CASSRDRATNEKLFF. The CDR3 nucleotides read TGCGCCAGCAGCCGGGACAGAGCAACTAATGAAAAACTGTTTTTT. The chain has TRBV5-1 and TRBJ1-4; 7 nucleotides align to TRBD1. The CDR3 has 15 residues. Germline lookup yields CDR1 SGHRS and CDR2 YFSETQ. With V trimmed by 4 bases and J by 0 bases, 3 bases remained unmatched.